This T cell receptor (beta chain) was documented in a study of cytotoxic CD8 clonotypes in ibrutinib-treated CLL. Study at large: Partial response was seen in 25 or so patients and complete response in 2; after median about six years, about 15 stayed remitted, some twelve progressed.

This clone was counted a few times. Its specificity is unknown. Study observations and caveats: Few clonotypes were public, and these shrank or held steady under treatment. Clonality was higher at baseline than in age-matched healthy donors and tracked circulating CD8+ T-cell counts.

The CDR3 is 16 residues long. CDR1 and CDR2 from the germline V gene are WNHNN and SYGVQD (reference sequence). V dropped 6 bases and J dropped 6; count of bases not matched to a gene: 11. Sequencing used immunoSEQ multiplex PCR; TCRdb keeps in-frame clones, though not all of them. Of about 200,000 clones in the sample, 72% were seen once. The rearrangement joins TRBV10-1 to TRBJ1-1, with TRBD1 matching 12 bases. Sequences were derived from PBMCs, sampled after 24 months of ibrutinib treatment. The clonotype was recovered from a human donor with chronic lymphocytic leukemia. The CDR3 coding sequence is TGCGCCAGCAGCAAAGGGACAGGGGGCGCGTTCGCTGAAGCTTTCTTT. This translates into CASSKGTGGAFAEAFF.